Listed below are T cell receptor beta chains from one sample, sequenced in a study of CD8+ T cells in alopecia areata. Sequencing was performed with immunoSEQ multiplex PCR; in TCRdb, only in-frame clones are kept and a portion is missing. The data contain roughly 150,000 clones, around half of them seen just once; the ten biggest clones take up 15% to 20%. The sequences come from CD8+ T cells sorted from blood, collected at week 0. These receptors all come from a human donor with alopecia areata. CDR3s include the opening cysteine and the closing phenylalanine or tryptophan. Each record gives: D gene, J gene, clone size, V gene, CDR3 DNA, CDR3 protein. A D gene is named only where the DNA matches it firmly. Clone size appears in some rows only: once, few, many, or a class for an expanded clone.

.,TRBJ2-2,.,TRBV6-5,TGTGCCAGCAGGGTCGGCACCGGGGAGCTGTTTTTT,CASRVGTGELFF
.,TRBJ1-6,.,TRBV7-8,TGTGCCAGCAGCTTAGCAACGAGCTCCTATAATTCACCCCTCCACTTT,CASSLATSSYNSPLHF
TRBD2,TRBJ2-5,.,TRBV2,TGTGCCAGCAGTGAAGGTTCGGGACTAGCCAACTTC,CASSEGSGLANF
TRBD2,TRBJ2-1,.,TRBV6-1,TGTGCCAGCAGGGGGTTAAGCGGGGAACACAATGAGCAGTTCTTC,CASRGLSGEHNEQFF
.,TRBJ1-2,few,TRBV25-1,TGTGCCAGCAGTGATAGAGTGGAGGGCTATGGCTACACCTTC,CASSDRVEGYGYTF
TRBD2,TRBJ2-1,once,TRBV29-1,TGCAGCGTTGAACTAGCGGGGGTCGGCAATGAGCAGTTCTTC,CSVELAGVGNEQFF
TRBD1,TRBJ1-1,.,TRBV30,TGTGCCTGGAGCGGGACAGGGGGCAGGACTGAAGCTTTCTTT,CAWSGTGGRTEAFF
.,TRBJ2-1,.,TRBV27,TGTGCCAGCAGTTTAGTGTCCCGCGGGGCCTACAATGAGCAGTTCTTC,CASSLVSRGAYNEQFF
TRBD1,TRBJ2-7,.,TRBV30,TGTGCCTGGAGCTCCGGACAGGGGGTTAACGAGCAGTACTTC,CAWSSGQGVNEQYF
.,TRBJ2-7,.,TRBV6-1,TGTGCCAGCAGTGATGTGGGGTACGAGCAGTACTTC,CASSDVGYEQYF
.,TRBJ2-5,few,TRBV5-6,TGTGCCAGCAGCGTTGGGACGTGGGAGACCCAGTACTTC,CASSVGTWETQYF
.,TRBJ2-7,.,TRBV10-3,TGTGCCATCAGTGAGTCGGAATACGAGCAGTACTTC,CAISESEYEQYF
.,TRBJ2-5,.,TRBV2,TGTGCCAGCAGTCCCTCGACAGAAGAGACCCAGTACTTC,CASSPSTEETQYF
TRBD1,TRBJ1-2,.,TRBV29-1,TGCAGCGTTGAAGGAGACAGGGTTAATTTGGGCTACACCTTC,CSVEGDRVNLGYTF
.,TRBJ1-1,few,TRBV14,TGTGCCAGCAGCCCCTGGGAGTCAAACACTGAAGCTTTCTTT,CASSPWESNTEAFF
.,TRBJ2-7,.,TRBV15,TGTGCCACCAGCAGAGATCGAGTTGAGGGACCCTACGAGCAGTACTTC,CATSRDRVEGPYEQYF
.,TRBJ2-7,few,TRBV4-1,TGCGCCAGCAGCCACACACTTCTAGGTGTGGAGTACTTC,CASSHTLLGVEYF
.,TRBJ1-4,.,TRBV29-1,TGCAGCGCAGGGGTTAATGAAAAACTGTTTTTT,CSAGVNEKLFF
.,TRBJ1-6,.,TRBV4-1,TGCGCCAGCAGCCTCCCGGATGGTGGTTCACCCCTCCACTTT,CASSLPDGGSPLHF
TRBD1,TRBJ2-3,.,TRBV13,TGTGCCAGCAGCCGAGGGGGCAGGGATACGCAGTATTTT,CASSRGGRDTQYF
.,TRBJ2-3,.,TRBV7-6,TGTGCCAGCAGCTCTCCTGAGGGGAGCACAGATACGCAGTATTTT,CASSSPEGSTDTQYF
.,TRBJ1-1,.,TRBV4-3,TGCGCCAGCAGCCAAGTTGGGGAGCAGGGGAGTACTGAAGCTTTCTTT,CASSQVGEQGSTEAFF
TRBD1,TRBJ2-7,few,TRBV29-1,TGCAGCGTTGAGAAGGGGGCCAACGAGCAGTACTTC,CSVEKGANEQYF
TRBD1,TRBJ2-7,few,TRBV5-1,TGCGCCAGCAACACAGGGGGCATCGACGAGCAGTACTTC,CASNTGGIDEQYF
.,TRBJ2-5,.,TRBV30,TGTGCCTGGGCCAGGGAGCTAGAAGAGACCCAGTACTTC,CAWARELEETQYF
.,TRBJ2-1,.,TRBV7-9,TGTGCCAGCTCCCTAGCGAGGACCTACAATGAGCAGTTCTTC,CASSLARTYNEQFF
.,TRBJ1-1,.,TRBV2,TGTGCCAGCAGTGAAGACGGAACGGGGGCTTTCTTT,CASSEDGTGAFF
TRBD2,TRBJ2-7,.,TRBV7-2,TGTGCCAGCAGCCTTGGGGGGGGCTACGAGCAGTACTTC,CASSLGGGYEQYF
.,TRBJ2-1,.,TRBV29-1,TGCAGCGTTGTAATAAATGAGCAGTTCTTC,CSVVINEQFF
.,TRBJ2-5,.,TRBV7-9,TGTGCCAGCAGCTTACGGATTGAGACCCAGTACTTC,CASSLRIETQYF
.,TRBJ2-3,few,TRBV11-2,TGTGCCAGCACCCCAGGGGGCACAGATACGCAGTATTTT,CASTPGGTDTQYF
TRBD1,TRBJ2-7,.,TRBV5-6,TGTGCCAGCAGCCCCGGGACAGGGGTATACGAGCAGTACTTC,CASSPGTGVYEQYF
.,TRBJ1-5,.,TRBV4-3,TGCGCCAGCAGCCAAGATTTGGGGGCCAGCCAGCCCCAGCATTTT,CASSQDLGASQPQHF
.,TRBJ1-2,few,TRBV29-1,TGCAGCGTTCCTTGGGCCTACTATGGCTACACCTTC,CSVPWAYYGYTF
.,TRBJ1-1,.,TRBV30,TGTGCCTGGTTCATTTTGAACACTGAAGCTTTCTTT,CAWFILNTEAFF
.,TRBJ2-7,few,TRBV27,TGTGCCAGCAGTCCAATGGGGCGGGGCGGAGGGGACCCTCTCTACGAGCAGTACTTC,CASSPMGRGGGDPLYEQYF
.,TRBJ1-2,.,TRBV29-1,TGCAGCGTTGAAGAGGTGAAGGGAGGGGAGTTTGGCTACACCTTC,CSVEEVKGGEFGYTF
.,TRBJ1-5,.,TRBV29-1,TGCAGCGTTGAAGGAGGGGATAGCAATCAGCCCCAGCATTTT,CSVEGGDSNQPQHF
.,TRBJ2-2,.,TRBV5-1,TGCGCCAGCCGGGGCGACACCGGGGAGCTGTTTTTT,CASRGDTGELFF
.,TRBJ2-3,once,TRBV7-2,TGTGCCAGCTCGGCCCCTCCAGATACGCAGTATTTT,CASSAPPDTQYF
TRBD1,TRBJ1-1,.,TRBV27,TGTGCCAGCAGTTCCCGTAGACAGGGGGCGCAGAACACTGAAGCTTTCTTT,CASSSRRQGAQNTEAFF
TRBD2,TRBJ2-2,.,TRBV2,TGTGCCAGCACGACTAGCGGGGGGATCGACACCGGGGAGCTGTTTTTT,CASTTSGGIDTGELFF
TRBD1,TRBJ1-5,.,TRBV7-9,TGTGCCAGCAGTCCAAACAGGGGGCAGCCCCAGCATTTT,CASSPNRGQPQHF
.,TRBJ2-2,.,TRBV30,TGTGCCTGGAGTGTAGGTGGGGCCGACGGGGAGCTGTTTTTT,CAWSVGGADGELFF
.,TRBJ2-7,few,TRBV29-1,TGCAGCGTTGGGGCTCCCAGCTCCTACGAGCAGTACTTC,CSVGAPSSYEQYF
TRBD2,TRBJ2-3,few,TRBV7-9,TGTGCCAGCAGTTCTACGGGGGGAAGCACAGATACGCAGTATTTT,CASSSTGGSTDTQYF
.,TRBJ2-7,.,TRBV15,TGTGCCACCAGCATTTCTGGGGATTACGAGCAGTACTTC,CATSISGDYEQYF
.,TRBJ2-7,.,TRBV27,TGTGCCAGCAGTTTATGGGGGAATGGGGTCTACGAGCAGTACTTC,CASSLWGNGVYEQYF
.,TRBJ1-6,few,TRBV7-9,TGTGCCAGCAGCTTCTCCAGACTGGGTCTAAGTTCACCCCTCCACTTT,CASSFSRLGLSSPLHF
.,TRBJ1-1,.,TRBV7-2,TGTGCCAGCAGCCCTACAGGAACTGGCACTGAAGCTTTCTTT,CASSPTGTGTEAFF
.,TRBJ2-2,few,TRBV5-6,TGTGCCAGCAGCTTGGATAGGGCCGGGCTGTTTTTT,CASSLDRAGLFF
.,TRBJ1-1,.,TRBV20-1,TGCAGTGCTGGGAGGGGCCTGGGAGCTTTCTTT,CSAGRGLGAFF
.,TRBJ2-3,.,TRBV4-3,TGCGCCAGCAGCCCCACGTATTTTGTTGGGGGAGATACGCAGTATTTT,CASSPTYFVGGDTQYF
.,TRBJ1-5,.,TRBV29-1,TGCAGCGTTGAATCCATCGTGGGACGGAGCCTTAACGTTATTGGCAATCAGCCCCAGCATTTT,CSVESIVGRSLNVIGNQPQHF
.,TRBJ2-6,.,TRBV28,TGTGCCAGCGAAGGGGACCTCAACGTCCTGACTTTC,CASEGDLNVLTF
.,TRBJ2-7,.,TRBV14,TGTGCCAGCAGCCAAGATGGGCAGGGGAACTACGAGCAGTACTTC,CASSQDGQGNYEQYF
.,TRBJ2-3,few,TRBV6-6,TGTGCCAGCAGCGCATCGAGGGAACCTAGCACAGATACGCAGTATTTT,CASSASREPSTDTQYF